One sample yielded the 26 T cell receptor beta chains listed below, sequenced in a study of T-cell memory formation after mild COVID-19. TCRdb redid the calling of the 5' RACE reads with MiXCR, one entry per CDR3 protein. The table has some 150,000 distinct CDR3 sequences, roughly 19% seen once. Sequenced: PBMCs or a T cell subset sorted from them (not recorded which). Receptors were obtained from an adult woman who had mild COVID-19 (a few samples of this study predate the infection). Cell type and time point are not known.

The CDR3 loop reads CASSSWRGQGMGNTEAFF. CDR3 in DNA: TGTGCCAGCTCATCATGGCGTGGACAGGGTATGGGGAACACTGAAGCTTTCTTT. V is TRBV18 and J is TRBJ1-1; 8 bases fit TRBD1. The V segment lost 5 bases and the J segment 1 base; nucleotides outside the gene matches: 15. The CDR3 consists of 18 residues. The germline CDR1 and CDR2 sequences are KGHSH and LQKENI.

The chain combines TRBV12-3 or TRBV12-4 with TRBJ2-5; TRBD2 might be the D (6 bases). This CDR3 has 16 residues. The V end was cut by 5 bases, the J end by 1 base, with 17 bases between. The CDR3 loop reads CASSHPGRRGQETQYF. CDR3 bases: TGTGCCAGCAGTCATCCGGGACGGAGGGGCCAAGAGACCCAGTACTTC.

This chain uses TRBV18 with TRBJ2-5, with 8 positions matching TRBD2. CDR3 length: 15 amino acids. The J segment lost 4 bases and the V segment lost 3 bases, leaving 7 bases of the junction unmatched. Germline values: CDR1 KGHSH, CDR2 LQKENI. CDR3 sequence: CASSPFLTSGETQYF. In DNA form, the CDR3 reads TGTGCCAGCTCACCTTTTCTCACTAGCGGAGAGACCCAGTACTTC.

J is TRBJ1-2 and V is TRBV2, with a tentative D call TRBD1 (6 bases). This CDR3 is 13 amino acids long. Germline loops: CDR1 SNHLY, CDR2 FYNNEI. Trimming removed 11 bases from V and 2 bases from J, with 15 bases in between. The CDR3 region has the DNA TGTGCCGGATCGGGACACCTAAACTATGGCTACACCTTC. This encodes CAGSGHLNYGYTF.

This clonotype was seen a handful of times. The chain carries TRBV4-3 and TRBJ1-5; D not resolved. The V gene lost 2 bases and the J gene lost 0 bases, with 11 bases spanning the gap. In germline, CDR1 is LGHNA, CDR2 YSLEER. There are 16 residues in the CDR3. CDR3 loop: CASSQSRGRSNQPQHF. In DNA, the CDR3 is TGCGCCAGCAGCCAATCCCGCGGACGTAGCAATCAGCCCCAGCATTTT.

This clonotype was detected ten times or more. The chain employs TRBV5-1 and TRBJ1-1; the match to TRBD1 covers 8 bases. The ends lost 0 bases at V and 3 bases at J; junction bases unmatched: 10. The germline CDR1 and CDR2 sequences are SGHRS and YFSETQ. The CDR3 sequence is 17 residues long. This chain's CDR3 is CASSLGLGTGVHTEAFF. CDR3 nucleotide sequence: TGCGCCAGCAGCTTGGGTTTGGGGACAGGCGTCCACACTGAAGCTTTCTTT. The full variable domain, completed using reference TRBV5-1 and TRBJ1-1, is KAGVTQTPRYLIKTRGQQVTLSCSPISGHRSVSWYQQTPGQGLQFLFEYFSETQRNKGNFPGRFSGRQFSNSRSEMNVSTLELGDSALYLCASSLGLGTGVHTEAFFGQGTRLTVV.

The J gene is TRBJ2-3, the V gene TRBV6-5, with 9 bases matching TRBD2. J was trimmed by 0 bases and V by 4 bases; bases with no gene match: 5. Germline CDR1 reads MNHEY; CDR2 reads SVGAGI. CDR3 length equals 16 residues. Written as DNA, the CDR3 is TGTGCCAGCAGTTTCCGAGCGGGGGGAAGCACAGATACGCAGTATTTT. Residues: CASSFRAGGSTDTQYF.

The genes are TRBV19 and TRBJ1-2; 7 bases are shared with TRBD1. Germline V lookup: CDR1 LNHDA, CDR2 SQIVND (reference sequence). The CDR3 runs 13 residues. J was trimmed by 4 bases and V by 4 bases; bases with no gene match: 3. CDR3 sequence: CASSRQGSYGYTF. CDR3 DNA sequence: TGTGCCAGTAGTAGACAGGGCTCCTATGGCTACACCTTC.

Ten or more counts support this clonotype. This sequence joins TRBV14 and TRBJ2-3; tentatively, D is TRBD2 (5 bases). V lost 1 base to trimming and J lost 0 bases, with 8 bases between them. The CDR3 is 15 residues long. Per the germline V gene, CDR1 is SGHDN and CDR2 is FVKESK. CDR3 sequence reads: CASSQAAGSTDTQYF. The CDR3 DNA sequence: TGTGCCAGCAGCCAAGCCGCGGGCAGCACAGATACGCAGTATTTT.

This clonotype was recorded many times. V gene TRBV3-1 combines with J gene TRBJ2-3, with D possibly matching TRBD2 (6 bases). Trimming took off 7 bases at V and 3 bases at J, with 14 bases between the two ends. Germline loops: CDR1 LGHDT, CDR2 YNNKEL (reference sequence). The CDR3 length is 14 residues. DNA of the CDR3: TGTGCCAGCAAAACCGACAGCGGGACAGATACGCAGTATTTT. It specifies CASKTDSGTDTQYF.

The chain recombines TRBV9 with TRBJ2-3; D is uncertain. Germline V CDR1 and CDR2: SGDLS, YYNGEE. V lost 0 bases and J lost 7, with 12 bases in between. The CDR3 length is 14 residues. The DNA of the CDR3 is TGTGCCAGCAGCGTAGCCTATATGGATAATACGCAGTATTTT. It specifies CASSVAYMDNTQYF.

The table lists this clonotype with a few counts. The chain carries TRBV7-9 and TRBJ2-3, with TRBD2 as a possible D gene (5 bases). Germline CDR1 SEHNR, CDR2 FQNEAQ (reference sequence). The CDR3 sequence is 13 residues long. V was cut by 7 bases and J by 6 bases, with 14 bases left in between. The CDR3 nucleotides are TGTGCCAGCAACGGGATGGCGTGGGATACGCAGTATTTT. It codes for CASNGMAWDTQYF.

This clonotype was seen a few times. This chain joins TRBV3-1 and TRBJ2-7; 8 bases map to TRBD2. J gave up 0 bases and V 3 bases, and 4 bases lay outside the gene matches. CDR3 length equals 15 residues. The germline CDR1 and CDR2 sequences are LGHDT and YNNKEL (reference sequence). In DNA, the CDR3 is TGTGCCAGCAGCCATTTAGCGGGGAGCTCCTACGAGCAGTACTTC. Residues: CASSHLAGSSYEQYF.

This clonotype was recorded at least ten times. The V gene is TRBV6-5, the J gene TRBJ2-1, with D unresolved. CDR3 length equals 14 residues. Looked up from germline, CDR1 is MNHEY and CDR2 is SVGAGI. V lost 6 bases and J lost 0, with 9 bases in between. The CDR3 nucleotides read TGTGCCAGCAGCGTAGATAGCTCCTACAATGAGCAGTTCTTC. It is translated as CASSVDSSYNEQFF.

This chain uses TRBV5-1 with TRBJ2-4; 8 bases fit TRBD2. Germline CDR1 and CDR2: SGHRS and YFSETQ. The CDR3 has 16 residues. V lost 2 bases and J lost 11; bases outside the gene matches: 15. As DNA, the CDR3 is TGCGCCAGCAGCTTAGCGGGAGCGGGACCAAAAGTGGTTCAGTACTTC. It yields the protein CASSLAGAGPKVVQYF.

The chain combines TRBV7-9 with TRBJ2-3; unclear D gene. Germline V gives CDR1 SEHNR, CDR2 FQNEAQ (reference sequence). V lost 0 bases to trimming and J lost 5 bases, with 12 bases between them. This CDR3 is 15 amino acids long. The CDR3 region has the DNA TGTGCCAGCAGCTTAGCGGGATCCAGGAGAGATACGCAGTATTTT. Translated, it gives CASSLAGSRRDTQYF.

V is TRBV11-3 and J is TRBJ1-5, with 8 bases lining up with TRBD1. Trimming removed 6 bases from V and 5 bases from J; junction bases left unmatched: 3. Germline lookup yields CDR1 SGHNT and CDR2 YENEEA. The CDR3 is 13 amino acids. The CDR3 loop is CASSPGGHQPQHF. The DNA of the CDR3 is TGTGCCAGCAGTCCAGGGGGCCATCAGCCCCAGCATTTT. The full variable domain, in which reference TRBV11-3 and TRBJ1-5 provide the parts outside the CDR3, is EAGVVQSPRYKIIEKKQPVAFWCNPISGHNTLYWYLQNLGQGPELLIRYENEEAVDDSQLPKDRFSAERLKGVDSTLKIQPAELGDSAVYLCASSPGGHQPQHFGDGTRLSIL.

This clonotype was detected a few times. The chain employs TRBV11-2 and TRBJ1-1, with 7 bases fitting TRBD1. This CDR3 has 14 amino acids. Germline values: CDR1 SGHAT, CDR2 FQNNGV. V lost 1 base and J lost 6; bases outside the gene matches: 5. The CDR3 bases are TGTGCCAGCAGCTTAGCGAGGGGGCGTCCTGAAGCTTTCTTT. The encoded protein is CASSLARGRPEAFF.

This clonotype was observed a handful of times. V is TRBV20-1 and J is TRBJ2-3; 8 nucleotides match TRBD2. Germline assignment: CDR1 DFQATT and CDR2 SNEGSKA (reference sequence). CDR3 length equals 15 residues. Trimming at V came to 5 bases and at J to 4 bases, leaving 11 bases not matched to a gene. The CDR3 here is CSAPLSGDLADTQYF. Written as DNA, the CDR3 is TGCAGTGCTCCCCTTAGCGGGGATTTGGCAGATACGCAGTATTTT.

V and J are TRBV2 and TRBJ1-6; D remains ambiguous. The CDR3 length is 14 residues. In germline, CDR1 is SNHLY, CDR2 FYNNEI. Trimming left V 6 bases short and J 9 bases short, with 15 bases between. Here the CDR3 DNA reads TGTGCCAGCAGAGTCGAGAGTATGCTTTCACCCCTCCACTTT. Protein: CASRVESMLSPLHF.

A few counts support this clonotype. The rearrangement uses TRBV7-2 and TRBJ2-2; 10 positions agree with TRBD2. Germline V gives CDR1 SGHTA, CDR2 FQGNSA. The V and J ends lost 3 bases and 8 bases, in that order; junction bases with no gene match: 12. This CDR3 spans 17 amino acids. CDR3: CASSLQVASGRAGELFF. In DNA form, the CDR3 reads TGTGCCAGCAGCTTGCAGGTGGCTAGCGGGAGAGCGGGGGAGCTGTTTTTT.

This rearrangement joins TRBV29-1 to TRBJ2-7; 9 nucleotides align to TRBD2. Trimming took 7 bases from V and 0 from J; bases not matched to a gene: 10. This CDR3 has 15 residues. Germline V CDR1 and CDR2: SQVTM, ANQGSEA. In DNA form, the CDR3 reads TGCAGCGCCGCCTTTAGCGGGGGCAGCTCCTACGAGCAGTACTTC. Encoded protein: CSAAFSGGSSYEQYF.

V and J are TRBV20-1 and TRBJ2-7; the match to TRBD1 covers 10 bases. Per the germline V gene, CDR1 is DFQATT and CDR2 is SNEGSKA (reference sequence). The J segment lost 2 bases and the V segment lost 1 base, leaving 5 bases of the junction unmatched. The CDR3 length is 15 residues. The CDR3 reads CSARARDRGAYEQYF. The CDR3 DNA reads TGCAGTGCTAGAGCGCGGGACAGGGGCGCCTACGAGCAGTACTTC.

This clonotype was seen many times. V usage is TRBV12-3 or TRBV12-4 and J usage is TRBJ2-7; a weak D match, TRBD2 (5 bases). Trimming left V 4 bases short and J 4 bases short, with 11 bases between. CDR3 length: 13 residues. The CDR3 region is CASSSLVGYEQYF. The CDR3 nucleotides read TGTGCCAGCAGTTCACTAGTGGGGTACGAGCAGTACTTC.

This clonotype occurred a few times. The chain couples TRBV29-1 to TRBJ1-2, with D uncertain. Trimming cost V 4 bases and J 8 bases, with 14 bases left between them. This CDR3 comprises 12 residues. In germline, CDR1 is SQVTM, CDR2 ANQGSEA. CDR3 protein: CSVGSQSRGYTF. CDR3 nucleotides: TGCAGCGTTGGATCCCAGTCTAGGGGCTACACCTTC.

The V and J genes are TRBV18 and TRBJ2-7; TRBD1 agrees at 8 bases. This CDR3 region has 15 residues. The V and J ends lost 5 bases and 0 bases, in that order; junction bases with no gene match: 6. Per the germline V gene, CDR1 is KGHSH and CDR2 is LQKENI. CDR3 region: CASSADRGHSYEQYF. CDR3 DNA sequence: TGTGCCAGCTCAGCCGACAGGGGTCACTCCTACGAGCAGTACTTC.